This passage covers 11 T cell receptor beta chains from one sample sequenced in a study of cytomegalovirus exposure and HLA in healthy donors. Amplification used 60 Vbeta primers and 13 Jbeta primers. Measured with immunoSEQ multiplex PCR; TCRdb has only the in-frame clones, and not every one. The sample yields around 150,000 clones, 79% seen once. Sequenced input: PBMCs. The receptors originated from a man aged 40-49 years in good health and CMV-seronegative.

This chain links TRBV4-3 with TRBJ2-3, with 11 bases identical to TRBD2. CDR1 and CDR2 (germline): LGHNA, YSLEER. CDR3 length: 20 amino acids. The J segment lost 5 bases and the V segment lost 0 bases, leaving 16 bases of the junction unmatched. The CDR3 spells CASSQEDASGRQGAGDTQYF. The CDR3 DNA follows: TGCGCCAGCAGCCAAGAAGATGCTAGCGGGAGGCAGGGGGCGGGAGATACGCAGTATTTT.

This clone has just one count. This chain connects TRBV19 to TRBJ2-2; D remains ambiguous. V lost 4 bases, J lost 5 bases, and 11 bases lay in between. Germline V lookup: CDR1 LNHDA, CDR2 SQIVND (reference sequence). CDR3 length: 14 residues. The CDR3 protein is CASSRWWQTGELFF. The CDR3 DNA sequence: TGTGCCAGTAGTAGGTGGTGGCAGACCGGGGAGCTGTTTTTT.

V gene TRBV5-4 combines with J gene TRBJ2-7, with D perhaps matching TRBD2 (6 bases). Germline V gives CDR1 SGHNT, CDR2 YYREEE (reference sequence). The CDR3 sequence is 13 residues long. Trimming took 0 bases from V and 6 from J, leaving 10 bases between them. CDR3 sequence reads: CASSLAGGTEQYF. The CDR3 nucleotides are TGTGCCAGCAGCTTGGCGGGCGGGACCGAGCAGTACTTC.

The J gene is TRBJ2-7, the V gene TRBV25-1; TRBD1 might be the D (6 bases). CDR1 and CDR2 (germline): MGHDK, SYGVNS. V was pared by 1 base and J by 2 bases, with 9 bases between. CDR3 length: 14 residues. This chain's CDR3 is CASSEFGQTYEQYF. Written as DNA, the CDR3 is TGTGCCAGCAGTGAATTTGGACAGACCTACGAGCAGTACTTC.

This clone was seen only once. The chain combines TRBV19 with TRBJ2-7, with TRBD1 identical over 8 bases. V gave up 5 bases and J gave up 5 bases; unmatched junction bases: 8. The CDR3 extends over 14 amino acids. Germline CDR1 reads LNHDA; CDR2 reads SQIVND (reference sequence). The CDR3 here is CASSGNRGSDEQYF. For the CDR3, the DNA is TGTGCCAGTAGTGGAAACAGGGGGAGTGACGAGCAGTACTTC. Based on the CDR3 plus reference TRBV19 and TRBJ2-7, the full variable domain is DGGITQSPKYLFRKEGQNVTLSCEQNLNHDAMYWYRQDPGQGLRLIYYSQIVNDFQKGDIAEGYSVSREKKESFPLTVTSAQKNPTAFYLCASSGNRGSDEQYFGPGTRLTVT.

This chain joins TRBV29-1 and TRBJ2-7; TRBD1 matches 9 bases. CDR3 length: 12 amino acids. J lost 4 bases, V lost 7 bases, and 5 bases had no gene match. In germline, CDR1 is SQVTM, CDR2 ANQGSEA. The chain's CDR3 is CSATGGMYEQYF. CDR3 DNA sequence: TGCAGCGCGACAGGGGGTATGTACGAGCAGTACTTC.

This sequence joins TRBV7-2 and TRBJ2-1, with D possibly matching TRBD2 (5 bases). Per the germline V gene, CDR1 is SGHTA and CDR2 is FQGNSA. This CDR3 comprises 15 residues. The ends were cut back, 0 bases at V and 7 bases at J, with 13 bases in the middle. CDR3 coding DNA: TGTGCCAGCAGCTTAGCGTCAGTCGGCGGGAATGAGCAGTTCTTC. Translated: CASSLASVGGNEQFF. The whole variable domain, remainder taken from reference TRBV7-2 and TRBJ2-1, is GAGVSQSPSNKVTEKGKDVELRCDPISGHTALYWYRQSLGQGLEFLIYFQGNSAPDKSGLPSDRFSAERTGGSVSTLTIQRTQQEDSAVYLCASSLASVGGNEQFFGPGTRLTVL.

Concerning this clone: At one end, the junction sequence differs from germline, possibly due to a read error. The chain links TRBV7-7 to TRBJ2-1; 7 nucleotides match TRBD2. CDR3 length: 14 amino acids. Germline V CDR1 and CDR2: SSHAT, FNYEAQ (reference sequence). The CDR3: CASSTGLGGNEQFF. The CDR3 DNA reads TGTGCTAGCAGCACAGGACTAGGAGGGAATGAGCAGTTCTTC.

The V and J genes are TRBV15 and TRBJ2-5, with TRBD2 matching 11 bases. CDR1 is LNHNV, CDR2 YYDKDF, per germline (reference sequence). Germline trimming cut 1 base from V and 4 bases from J; bases unmatched to any gene: 2. The CDR3 is 15 residues long. DNA for the CDR3: TGTGCCACCAGCAGAGGACTAGCGGGACGAGAGACCCAGTACTTC. Protein product: CATSRGLAGRETQYF.

The chain's CDR3 is CASSLRGVGRDTQYF. As DNA, the CDR3 is TGCGCCAGCAGCTTGCGGGGGGTAGGTCGAGATACGCAGTATTTT. The rearrangement joins TRBV5-1 to TRBJ2-3; 7 bases line up with TRBD2. With V trimmed by 1 base and J by 5 bases, 7 bases remained unmatched. Germline V gene data show CDR1 as SGHRS and CDR2 as YFSETQ. The CDR3 length is 15 residues.

In its sample, this clone was seen a few times. The chain has TRBV10-3 and TRBJ1-4, with a weak D call TRBD1 (5 bases). Per the germline V gene, CDR1 is ENHRY and CDR2 is SYGVKD. The CDR3 has 13 residues. Trimming pared 6 bases from V and 2 bases from J, leaving 7 bases between. The CDR3, as DNA: TGTGCCATCAGGACAGCCACTAATGAAAAACTGTTTTTT. Its protein is CAIRTATNEKLFF.